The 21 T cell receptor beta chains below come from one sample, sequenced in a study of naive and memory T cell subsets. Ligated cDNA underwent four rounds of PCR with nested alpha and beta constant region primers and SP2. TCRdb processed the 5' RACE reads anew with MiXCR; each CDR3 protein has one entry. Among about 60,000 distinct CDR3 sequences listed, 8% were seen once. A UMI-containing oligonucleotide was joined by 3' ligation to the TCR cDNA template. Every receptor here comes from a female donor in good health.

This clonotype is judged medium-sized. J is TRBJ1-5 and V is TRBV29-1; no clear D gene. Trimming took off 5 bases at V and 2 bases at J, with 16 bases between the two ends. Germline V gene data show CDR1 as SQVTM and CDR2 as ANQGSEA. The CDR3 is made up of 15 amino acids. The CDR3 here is CSVLGVGGGNQPQHF. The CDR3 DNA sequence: TGCAGCGTTCTTGGGGTGGGCGGAGGCAATCAGCCCCAGCATTTT.

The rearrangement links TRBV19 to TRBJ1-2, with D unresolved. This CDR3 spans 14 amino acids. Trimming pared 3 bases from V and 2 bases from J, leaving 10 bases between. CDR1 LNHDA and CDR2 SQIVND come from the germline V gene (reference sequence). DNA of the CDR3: TGTGCCAGTAGTATCATGAACGGAAACTATGGCTACACCTTC. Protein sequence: CASSIMNGNYGYTF. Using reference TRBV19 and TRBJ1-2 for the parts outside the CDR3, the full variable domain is DGGITQSPKYLFRKEGQNVTLSCEQNLNHDAMYWYRQDPGQGLRLIYYSQIVNDFQKGDIAEGYSVSREKKESFPLTVTSAQKNPTAFYLCASSIMNGNYGYTFGSGTRLTVV.

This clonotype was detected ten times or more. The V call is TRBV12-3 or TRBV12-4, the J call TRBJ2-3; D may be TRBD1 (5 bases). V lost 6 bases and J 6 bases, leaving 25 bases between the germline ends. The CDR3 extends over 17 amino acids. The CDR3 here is CASRVGEGQGLYDTQYF. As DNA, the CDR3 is TGTGCCAGCAGAGTCGGCGAAGGGCAGGGATTATACGATACGCAGTATTTT.

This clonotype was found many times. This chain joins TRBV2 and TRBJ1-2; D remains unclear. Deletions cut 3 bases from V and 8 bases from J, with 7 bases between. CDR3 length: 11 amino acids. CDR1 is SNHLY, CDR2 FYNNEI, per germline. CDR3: CASSDAPGYTF. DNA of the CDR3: TGTGCCAGCAGTGATGCCCCGGGCTACACCTTC.

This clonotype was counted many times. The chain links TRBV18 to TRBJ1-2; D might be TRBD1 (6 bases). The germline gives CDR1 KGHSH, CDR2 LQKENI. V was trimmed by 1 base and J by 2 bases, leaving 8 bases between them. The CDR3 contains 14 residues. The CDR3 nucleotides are TGTGCCAGCTCACCACGAGACAGGAACTATGGCTACACCTTC. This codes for CASSPRDRNYGYTF.

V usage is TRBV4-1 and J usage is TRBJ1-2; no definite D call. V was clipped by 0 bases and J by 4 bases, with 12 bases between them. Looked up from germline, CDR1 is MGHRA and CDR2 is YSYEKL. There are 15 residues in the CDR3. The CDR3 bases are TGCGCCAGCAGCCAAGATCAGGACTGGACCTATGGCTACACCTTC. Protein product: CASSQDQDWTYGYTF.

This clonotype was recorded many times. The CDR3 region is CASSPTIYEQYF. Written as DNA, the CDR3 is TGTGCCAGCAGTCCTACTATCTACGAGCAGTACTTC. V gene TRBV6-5 combines with J gene TRBJ2-7; no definite D call. This CDR3 has 12 residues. V shed 5 bases and J shed 3 bases, with 8 bases lying between them. Per germline, CDR1 MNHEY and CDR2 SVGAGI.

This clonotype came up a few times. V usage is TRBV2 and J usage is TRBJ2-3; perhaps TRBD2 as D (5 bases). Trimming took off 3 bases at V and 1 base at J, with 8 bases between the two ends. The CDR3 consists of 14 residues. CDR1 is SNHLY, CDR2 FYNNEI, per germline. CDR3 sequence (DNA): TGTGCCAGCAGTGAGCTAGCCCGCACAGATACGCAGTATTTT. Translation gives CASSELARTDTQYF.

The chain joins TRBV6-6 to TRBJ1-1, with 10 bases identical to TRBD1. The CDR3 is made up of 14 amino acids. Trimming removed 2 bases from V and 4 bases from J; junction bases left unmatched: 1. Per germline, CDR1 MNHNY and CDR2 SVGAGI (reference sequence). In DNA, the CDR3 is TGTGCCAGCAGTTACCGGACAGGGGGCACTGAAGCTTTCTTT. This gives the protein CASSYRTGGTEAFF.

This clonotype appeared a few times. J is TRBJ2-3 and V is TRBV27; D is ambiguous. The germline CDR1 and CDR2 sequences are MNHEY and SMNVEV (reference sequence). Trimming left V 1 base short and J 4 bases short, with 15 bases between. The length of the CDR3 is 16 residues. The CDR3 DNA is TGTGCCAGCAGTTTATACGGCGGAGCCGCCGCAGATACGCAGTATTTT. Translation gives CASSLYGGAAADTQYF.

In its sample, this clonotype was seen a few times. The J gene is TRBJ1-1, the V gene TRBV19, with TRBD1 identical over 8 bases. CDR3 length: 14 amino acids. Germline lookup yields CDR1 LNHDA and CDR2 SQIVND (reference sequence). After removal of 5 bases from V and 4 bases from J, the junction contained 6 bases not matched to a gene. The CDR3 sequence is CASSPTDRVTEAFF. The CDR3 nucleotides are TGTGCCAGTAGTCCCACGGACAGGGTCACTGAAGCTTTCTTT.

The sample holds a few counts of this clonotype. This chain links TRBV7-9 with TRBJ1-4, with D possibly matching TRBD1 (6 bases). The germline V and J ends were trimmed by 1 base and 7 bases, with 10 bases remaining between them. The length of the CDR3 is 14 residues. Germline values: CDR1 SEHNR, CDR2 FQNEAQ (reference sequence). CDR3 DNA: TGTGCCAGCAGCTTAGACAGGGAGGGTGAAAAACTGTTTTTT. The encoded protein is CASSLDREGEKLFF.

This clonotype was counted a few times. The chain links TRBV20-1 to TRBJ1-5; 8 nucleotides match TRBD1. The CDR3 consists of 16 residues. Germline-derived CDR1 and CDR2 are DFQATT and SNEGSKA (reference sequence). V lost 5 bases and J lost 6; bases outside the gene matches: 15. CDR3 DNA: TGCAGTGCTGGCCAGTCAGGGGGCGCAGGGAGTCAGCCCCAGCATTTT. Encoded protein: CSAGQSGGAGSQPQHF.

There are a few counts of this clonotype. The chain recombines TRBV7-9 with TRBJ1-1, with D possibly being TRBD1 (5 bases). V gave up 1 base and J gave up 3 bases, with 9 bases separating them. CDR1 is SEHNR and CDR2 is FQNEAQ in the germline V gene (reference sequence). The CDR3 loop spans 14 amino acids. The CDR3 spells CASSLGARDTEAFF. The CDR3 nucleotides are TGTGCCAGCAGCTTAGGGGCCAGGGACACTGAAGCTTTCTTT.

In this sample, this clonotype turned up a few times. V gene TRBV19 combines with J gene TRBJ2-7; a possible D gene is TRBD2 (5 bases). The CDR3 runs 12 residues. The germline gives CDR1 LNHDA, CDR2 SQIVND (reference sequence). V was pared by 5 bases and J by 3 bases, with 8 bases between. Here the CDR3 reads CASSARDYEQYF. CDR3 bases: TGTGCCAGTAGTGCGAGGGACTACGAGCAGTACTTC.

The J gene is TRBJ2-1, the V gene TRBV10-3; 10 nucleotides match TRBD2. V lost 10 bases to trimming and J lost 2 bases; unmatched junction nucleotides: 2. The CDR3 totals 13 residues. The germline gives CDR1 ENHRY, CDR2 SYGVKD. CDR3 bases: TGTGCCACCGGACTAGCGGCCTACAATGAGCAGTTCTTC. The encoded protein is CATGLAAYNEQFF.

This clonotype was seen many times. The CDR3 sequence is CSARGLAGGGGDTQYF. The DNA for the CDR3 is TGCAGTGCTAGAGGCCTAGCGGGGGGCGGGGGAGATACGCAGTATTTT. The chain joins TRBV20-1 to TRBJ2-3; 11 positions agree with TRBD2. V dropped 1 base and J dropped 5; count of bases not matched to a gene: 8. The V gene's germline CDR1 is DFQATT and CDR2 SNEGSKA (reference sequence). The CDR3 loop spans 16 amino acids.

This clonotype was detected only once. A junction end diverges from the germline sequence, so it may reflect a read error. CDR3 DNA sequence: TGTGCCAGCAGCTTATTTTCGGGGGCCACCTCTGGGGCCAGCGTCCTGACTTTC. Its translation is CASSLFSGATSGASVLTF. This rearrangement joins TRBV7-8 to TRBJ2-6; D could derive from TRBD1 or TRBD2 (6 bases each). The CDR3 has 18 residues. The V gene's germline CDR1 is SGHVS and CDR2 FQNEAQ.

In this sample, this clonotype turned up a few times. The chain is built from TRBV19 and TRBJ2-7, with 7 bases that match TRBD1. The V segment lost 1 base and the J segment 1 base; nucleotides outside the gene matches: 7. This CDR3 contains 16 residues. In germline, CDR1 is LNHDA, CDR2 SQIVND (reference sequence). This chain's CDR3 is CASSIGQGIRSYEQYF. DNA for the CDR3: TGTGCCAGTAGTATAGGACAGGGAATTCGGTCCTACGAGCAGTACTTC.

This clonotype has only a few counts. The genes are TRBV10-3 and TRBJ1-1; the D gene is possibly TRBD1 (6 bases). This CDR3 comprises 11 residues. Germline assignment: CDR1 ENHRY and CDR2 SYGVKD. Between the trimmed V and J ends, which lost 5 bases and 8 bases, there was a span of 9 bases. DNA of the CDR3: TGTGCCATCAGTACAGGGTACGAAGCTTTCTTT. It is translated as CAISTGYEAFF.

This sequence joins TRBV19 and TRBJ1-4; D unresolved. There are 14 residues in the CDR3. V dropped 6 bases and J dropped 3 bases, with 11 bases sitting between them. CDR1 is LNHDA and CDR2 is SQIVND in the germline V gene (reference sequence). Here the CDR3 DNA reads TGTGCCAGTAGGGACGGCGAAGCTAATGAAAAACTGTTTTTT. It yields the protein CASRDGEANEKLFF.